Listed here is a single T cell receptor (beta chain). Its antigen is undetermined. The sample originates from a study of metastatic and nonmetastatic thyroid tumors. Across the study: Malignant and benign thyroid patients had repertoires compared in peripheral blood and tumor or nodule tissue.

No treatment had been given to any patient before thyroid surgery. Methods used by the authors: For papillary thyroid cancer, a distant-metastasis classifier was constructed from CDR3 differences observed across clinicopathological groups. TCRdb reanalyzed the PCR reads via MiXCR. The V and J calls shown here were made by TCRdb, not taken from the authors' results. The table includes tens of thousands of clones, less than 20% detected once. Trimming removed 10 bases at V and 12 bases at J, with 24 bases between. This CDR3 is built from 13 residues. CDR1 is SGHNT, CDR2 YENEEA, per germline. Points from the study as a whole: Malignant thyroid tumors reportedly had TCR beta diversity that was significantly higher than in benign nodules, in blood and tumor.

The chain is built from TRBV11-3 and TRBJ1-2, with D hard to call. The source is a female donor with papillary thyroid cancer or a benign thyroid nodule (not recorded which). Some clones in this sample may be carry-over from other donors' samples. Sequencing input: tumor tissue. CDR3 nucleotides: TGTGCCATTAGCTTAGTCGCCACGTCAATCGACACCTTC. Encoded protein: CAISLVATSIDTF.